This TCR beta chain was recorded in a study of CD8 T cells in Susac syndrome. From germline, CDR1 is LGHDT and CDR2 YNNKEL (reference sequence). The V end lost 4 bases, the J end lost 6 bases, and 16 bases lay between the germline ends. The CDR3 extends over 15 amino acids. The sequenced target, TCR beta, came from blood CD8+ and CD4+ T cells. Relapsing-remitting disease, either stable or active, was present in the multiple sclerosis controls, who were treatment-naive patients. Roughly 0.45 to 1 ug RNA was reverse transcribed with random hexamers. The amplification used immunoSEQ multiplex PCR on TCR beta CDR3; it spanned 54 Vbeta and 13 Jbeta. MiXCR was run by TCRdb on the immunoSEQ multiplex PCR reads, yielding one entry per CDR3 protein. The sample yields fewer than 350,000 distinct CDR3 sequences, approximately 90% seen once.

The V call is TRBV3-1, the J call TRBJ2-1; maybe TRBD1 (6 bases). This clonotype was sampled from a human donor with multiple sclerosis. Sequencing input: CD4+ T cells from PBMCs. CDR3 loop: CASSPFAGASNEQFF. The CDR3 DNA reads TGTGCCAGCAGCCCCTTTGCAGGGGCCAGCAATGAGCAGTTCTTC.